This is a list of T cell receptor beta chains from one sample in a study of metastatic and nonmetastatic thyroid tumors. Via MiXCR, TCRdb re-called the PCR reads. The table includes approximately 34,000 clones, less than 20% detected once. Material: blood. Every receptor here comes from a female donor with papillary thyroid cancer or a benign thyroid nodule (not recorded which). Some clones in this sample may be carry-over from other donors' samples. Both conserved end residues are part of each CDR3. Each record gives: D gene, clone size, V gene, J gene, CDR3 protein, CDR3 DNA. A D gene is named only where the DNA matches it firmly. Clone size is not always given. Where it is, it says once, few, many or a class for expanded clones.

>TRBD2|many|TRBV20-1|TRBJ2-2
CSARAGGDTGELFF
TGCAGTGCTAGAGCGGGAGGGGACACCGGGGAGCTGTTTTTT
>.|few|TRBV6-1|TRBJ2-7
CASSEALAAARYERYF
TGTGCCAGCAGTGAAGCTCTTGCCGCAGCCCGCTACGAGCGGTACTTC
>TRBD2|many|TRBV5-1|TRBJ2-3
CASSFRASGSGGDTQYF
TGCGCCAGCAGCTTCAGAGCTAGCGGGAGTGGGGGAGATACGCAGTATTTT
>TRBD2|many|TRBV29-1|TRBJ2-1
CSVDPTLGREFF
TGCAGCGTTGATCCCACCTTAGGGAGGGAATTCTTC
>.|.|TRBV30|TRBJ1-3
CAWIGGRNTIYF
TGTGCCTGGATTGGGGGCAGAAACACCATATATTTT
>TRBD1|few|TRBV12-3/TRBV12-4|TRBJ1-6
CASSLDTGEGSPLHF
TGTGCCAGCAGTTTAGACACAGGGGAGGGTTCACCCCTCCACTTT
>TRBD2|many|TRBV20-1|TRBJ2-1
CSANPSVGTRADEQFF
TGCAGTGCTAACCCCTCCGTTGGGACTAGAGCCGATGAGCAGTTCTTC
>.|.|TRBV20-1|TRBJ2-7
CSASGRGDWEQYF
TGCAGTGCTAGCGGGAGAGGGGATTGGGAGCAGTACTTC
>.|many|TRBV27|TRBJ1-5
CASSLSGGPDSNQPQHF
TGTGCCAGCAGTTTAAGTGGAGGGCCGGATAGCAATCAGCCCCAGCATTTT
>.|many|TRBV18|TRBJ1-2
CASSPSQTVYGYTF
TGTGCCAGCTCACCATCTCAGACAGTTTATGGCTACACCTTC
>TRBD1|few|TRBV19|TRBJ1-2
CASSIEMGDSYGYTF
TGTGCCAGTAGTATAGAAATGGGGGACAGCTATGGCTACACCTTC
>TRBD2|many|TRBV20-1|TRBJ2-7
CSAILPSGYEQYF
TGCAGTGCGATACTTCCTAGCGGCTACGAGCAGTACTTC
>.|.|TRBV28|TRBJ2-7
CASIPDPYEQCF
TGTGCCAGCATCCCTGACCCCTACGAGCAGTGCTTC
>.|many|TRBV6-5|TRBJ2-1
CASSYSMRNEQFF
TGTGCCAGCAGTTACTCGATGCGCAATGAGCAGTTCTTC
>TRBD2|few|TRBV27|TRBJ2-2
CARSLTPRGTWNTWELFF
TGTGCCCGCAGTTTAACCCCGCGGGGGACCTGGAACACCTGGGAGCTGTTTTTT
>.|many|TRBV7-8|TRBJ1-2
CASSFLPGQGENGYTF
TGTGCCAGCAGCTTCCTCCCGGGCCAGGGCGAGAATGGCTACACCTTC
>TRBD2|many|TRBV6-1|TRBJ2-3
CASSLASGGTDTQYF
TGTGCCAGCAGTTTAGCTAGCGGAGGCACAGATACGCAGTATTTT
>.|many|TRBV5-4|TRBJ1-1
CASGPQGRPTEAFF
TGTGCCAGCGGGCCTCAGGGGCGCCCCACTGAAGCTTTCTTT
>.|few|TRBV6-1|TRBJ1-3
CASRSVTGSGNTIYF
TGTGCCAGCAGGTCCGTGACAGGTTCGGGAAACACCATATATTTT
>TRBD2|many|TRBV28|TRBJ2-7
CASTPGGYEQYF
TGTGCCAGCACCCCGGGAGGCTACGAGCAGTACTTC
>.|many|TRBV12-3/TRBV12-4|TRBJ2-6
CASRLGGANVLTF
TGTGCCAGCAGGCTTGGTGGGGCCAACGTCCTGACTTTC
>TRBD1|many|TRBV6-4|TRBJ2-2
CASSAGQGETGELFF
TGTGCCAGCAGCGCGGGACAGGGAGAGACCGGGGAGCTGTTTTTT
>.|many|TRBV2|TRBJ1-4
CASSRDGELFF
TGTGCCAGCAGTCGGGACGGGGAACTGTTTTTT
>.|few|TRBV28|TRBJ2-7
CASHAPLGTCAYEQYF
TGTGCCAGCCACGCCCCCCTGGGGACTTGTGCCTACGAGCAGTACTTC
>TRBD1|many|TRBV12-3/TRBV12-4|TRBJ1-2
CASSLSDRGGGYTF
TGTGCCAGCAGCCTCTCGGACAGGGGGGGAGGCTACACCTTC
>.|few|TRBV12-3/TRBV12-4|TRBJ1-2
CASSFIPWVGYYYTF
TGTGCCAGCAGTTTCATCCCTTGGGTAGGATATTACTACACCTTC
>.|medium-sized|TRBV11-2|TRBJ2-7
CASLRGTAYEQYF
TGTGCCAGCCTGCGGGGGACAGCCTACGAGCAGTACTTC
>.|many|TRBV5-1|TRBJ1-4
CASSLQGSGEKLFF
TGCGCCAGCAGCTTACAAGGCAGTGGTGAAAAACTGTTTTTT
>.|many|TRBV3-1|TRBJ2-4
CASSPLGVPRNIQYF
TGTGCCAGCAGCCCTTTAGGGGTTCCTCGAAACATTCAGTACTTC
>.|many|TRBV28|TRBJ1-4
CATSEPTNEKLFF
TGTGCCACCTCAGAGCCAACTAATGAAAAACTGTTTTTT
>.|many|TRBV12-3/TRBV12-4|TRBJ2-5
CASRQTGTVQETQYF
TGTGCCAGCAGACAGACGGGAACCGTTCAAGAGACCCAGTACTTC
>.|.|TRBV20-1|TRBJ1-2
CSARDPYNYGYTF
TGCAGTGCTAGAGATCCATATAACTATGGCTACACCTTC
>TRBD2|many|TRBV24-1|TRBJ2-1
CATSDPVAGGRNEQFF
TGTGCCACCAGTGACCCAGTAGCGGGAGGCAGGAATGAGCAGTTCTTC
>.|few|TRBV28|TRBJ1-2
CASSFVAYGYTF
TGTGCCAGCAGTTTTGTTGCGTATGGCTACACCTTC
>.|many|TRBV19|TRBJ2-6
CASSIILISGANVLTF
TGTGCCAGTAGTATAATACTAATCTCTGGGGCCAACGTCCTGACTTTC
>.|many|TRBV7-3|TRBJ2-3
CASSLGWTSTDTQYF
TGTGCCAGCAGCTTAGGGTGGACGTCAACAGATACGCAGTATTTT
>.|many|TRBV28|TRBJ2-7
CASSWPGAYEQYF
TGTGCCAGCAGTTGGCCGGGGGCCTACGAGCAGTACTTC
>TRBD1|many|TRBV7-8|TRBJ1-5
CASSRGQGKGGQPQHF
TGTGCCAGCAGTCGCGGACAGGGGAAGGGCGGGCAGCCCCAGCATTTT
>TRBD1|many|TRBV12-3/TRBV12-4|TRBJ2-2
CASSRQGAVGVGELFF
TGTGCCAGCAGCCGGCAGGGGGCGGTCGGTGTAGGGGAGCTGTTTTTT
>TRBD2|few|TRBV20-1|TRBJ2-7
CSAPLAGSSYEQYF
TGCAGTGCTCCTCTAGCGGGATCTAGCTACGAGCAGTACTTC
>.|.|TRBV30|TRBJ1-2
CAWSRGYGYTF
TGTGCCTGGAGTCGGGGCTATGGCTACACCTTC
>TRBD2|.|TRBV11-1|TRBJ2-1
CASSLVTSGRRNEQFF
TGTGCCAGCAGCTTGGTGACGAGCGGGAGGCGCAATGAGCAGTTCTTC
>.|many|TRBV4-1|TRBJ1-1
CASTPSGRVSMNTEAFF
TGCGCCAGCACCCCAAGTGGAAGGGTCTCCATGAACACTGAAGCTTTCTTT
>.|many|TRBV3-1|TRBJ2-7
CASSQLPRETYEQYF
TGTGCCAGCAGCCAGTTACCCAGGGAAACCTACGAGCAGTACTTC
>TRBD1|many|TRBV4-2|TRBJ2-3
CASSQKTGDTDTQYF
TGTGCCAGCAGCCAAAAAACAGGGGACACAGATACGCAGTATTTT
>TRBD2|many|TRBV6-1|TRBJ2-3
CASILSGRRDTQYF
TGTGCCAGCATTTTAAGCGGGAGAAGAGATACGCAGTATTTT
>.|medium-sized|TRBV6-1|TRBJ1-6
CASSSSDVISPLHF
TGTGCCAGTTCCAGCTCGGATGTGATTTCACCCCTCCACTTT
>.|many|TRBV19|TRBJ2-1
CASSIGREFPNEQFF
TGTGCCAGTAGTATTGGACGGGAGTTCCCCAATGAGCAGTTCTTC
>TRBD2|many|TRBV12-3/TRBV12-4|TRBJ2-1
CASASAGGPLDEQFF
TGTGCCAGCGCCTCAGCGGGAGGGCCTCTGGATGAGCAGTTCTTC
>TRBD1|many|TRBV18|TRBJ1-2
CASSRPGQSNYGYTF
TGTGCCAGCTCACGGCCGGGACAGTCTAACTATGGCTACACCTTC
>TRBD1|many|TRBV7-2|TRBJ1-2
CASSLGGQFSYGYTF
TGTGCCAGCAGCTTAGGGGGACAGTTTAGCTATGGCTACACCTTC
>TRBD1|many|TRBV7-8|TRBJ2-1
CASSSDRATYNEQFF
TGTGCCAGCAGCTCGGACAGGGCTACCTACAATGAGCAGTTCTTC
>.|few|TRBV6-1|TRBJ1-1
CASSGGGITEAFF
TGTGCCAGCAGTGGGGGCGGAATTACTGAAGCTTTCTTT
>.|many|TRBV6-1|TRBJ2-6
CASREQGTGANVLTF
TGTGCCAGCAGAGAACAGGGAACTGGGGCCAACGTCCTGACTTTC
>.|many|TRBV11-2|TRBJ2-5
CASSLDLRVAQYF
TGTGCCAGCAGCTTAGATCTGCGGGTCGCCCAGTACTTC
>.|many|TRBV12-3/TRBV12-4|TRBJ2-1
CASSRSGGGDNEQFF
TGTGCCAGCAGCCGTAGCGGAGGGGGGGACAATGAGCAGTTCTTC
>TRBD2|few|TRBV29-1|TRBJ2-3
CSVDGTSVTDTQYF
TGCAGCGTTGATGGGACTAGCGTCACAGATACGCAGTATTTT
>.|.|TRBV6-1|TRBJ2-3
CASIPDMTSLNTQYF
TGTGCCAGCATCCCAGATATGACTAGTTTAAATACGCAGTATTTT
>TRBD2|many|TRBV5-1|TRBJ2-1
CASSPGLAINEQFF
TGCGCCAGCAGCCCCGGACTAGCGATAAATGAGCAGTTCTTC